This is a list of T cell receptor beta chains from one sample in a study of blood T cell repertoires in COVID-19. Using immunoSEQ multiplex PCR, the repertoire was profiled, and TCRdb retains in-frame clones only, with some absent. This table holds around 100,000 clones, 65% to 80% found once. The source material was peripheral blood. Every receptor here comes from a man aged 70-80 years with active or convalescent COVID-19. CDR3s include the opening cysteine and the closing phenylalanine or tryptophan. The order of the fields is V gene, J gene, CDR3 protein.

TRBV3-1/TRBV3-2	TRBJ1-2	CASSDAGRNYGYTF
TRBV29-1	TRBJ1-1	CSVGEGWNTEAFF
TRBV5-5	TRBJ1-2	CASSLAVPGQGAERAYGYTF
TRBV2	TRBJ1-5	CASRFGDSSGQPQHF
TRBV6-2/TRBV6-3	TRBJ2-1	CASSWGGGPYNEQFF
TRBV5-6	TRBJ1-4	CASSSNGGLTNEKLFF
TRBV28	TRBJ2-3	CASSLRDTQYF
TRBV18	TRBJ1-1	CASSSLGGGTEAFF
TRBV6-6	TRBJ1-6	CASSSAVTGTNSPLHF
TRBV9	TRBJ2-7	CASSVVDWDEQYF
TRBV10-2	TRBJ1-2	CASSERLENYGYTF
TRBV5-6	TRBJ1-1	CASSFRDRVFAEAFF
TRBV20-1	TRBJ1-2	CSAGGDYGYTF
TRBV7-9	TRBJ2-3	CASSLEPGTQYF
TRBV28	TRBJ2-3	CASSPPTGLTDTQYF
TRBV6-5	TRBJ1-5	CASSPDRSPNQPQHF
TRBV28	TRBJ2-5	CASSLTGQLQETQYF
TRBV24-1	TRBJ1-1	CATSKQGFTEAFF
TRBV4-1	TRBJ1-2	CASSPRDRVDGYTF
TRBV28	TRBJ2-1	CASRGLAGKSYNEQFF
TRBV10-3	TRBJ2-2	CAISEGQGNTGELFF
TRBV9	TRBJ2-1	CASSVASRSYNEQFF
TRBV18	TRBJ1-3	CASSPPTRGNTIYF
TRBV7-9	TRBJ1-1	CASSLLRNTEAFF
TRBV28	TRBJ1-4	CASSPRQGTEKLFF
TRBV10-3	TRBJ1-5	CAISGQGLGSNQPQHF
TRBV24-1	TRBJ2-1	CATSDLGGRSSYNEQFF
TRBV11-2	TRBJ1-5	CATHRPYQPQHF
TRBV6-5	TRBJ1-5	CASSRYRGNQPQHF
TRBV7-9	TRBJ1-3	CASSAREGNTIYF
TRBV7-9	TRBJ2-7	CASSSWTGTGEQYF
TRBV19	TRBJ1-3	CASSIPAGNTIYF